The T cell receptor (beta chain) described here comes from a study of T cell clonotyping in hematopoietic cell transplantation (TCRdb year 2021). Turning to the overall study: A total of 135 blood samples were collected in the study from 35 consecutive transplant recipients and their related donors. Recruitment of patients ran from late 2015 to early 2017, and follow-up continued until September 2020 or until death.

As concerns this clone: Its target antigen remains unknown. The record has no base qualities; no much larger clone is one base away.

TCR beta CDR3 regions were amplified from genomic DNA with the immunoSEQ assay, a bias-controlled multiplex PCR using V- and J-specific primers. A proprietary barcode and Illumina adapter sequences were added to the CDR3 amplicons in a second PCR step. An Illumina MiSeq instrument was used for sequencing of the CDR3 libraries. In the paper's pipeline: immunoSEQ Analyzer 3.0 was used for export and quality control, with R Bioconductor and Immunarch used for downstream analyses. Only productive rearrangements in the normalized downsampled data set went into calculating the repertoire metrics. Pathologically expanded clonotypes were defined as those larger than 5 templates in the normalized cohort. The Inverse Simpson Index served as the measure of repertoire diversity. To capture all clonotypes, the CMV-specificity analyses were run on the non-normalized data set. The table was pulled from immuneACCESS by TCRdb, which kept in-frame rearrangements only. Such tables lose some clones; where checked, under half of the loss comes from unresolved V genes, and the rest has no known cause. That table furnishes V, J and clone size, whereas the DNA furnished D and trimming. For this sample there are approximately 15,000 clones; under 90% appear just once. The ten biggest clones cover roughly 4.2% of the sample.

Unmatched junction bases come to 6, with V trimmed by 4 bases and J by 16 bases. The cysteine opens and the phenylalanine closes a CDR3 of 10 amino acids. The read is trimmed to its CDR3 DNA, 30 bases read in frame from base 1. Via the germline V gene, CDR1 is SQVTM and CDR2 ANQGSEA. The paper as a whole reports these results and caveats: Broader posttransplant TCR repertoire diversity was predicted by donor and pretransplant recipient Inverse Simpson Index values. The sample size was limited and the cells went unsorted, which meant the CD4 and CD8 repertoire contributions could not be told apart. After transplant, TCR diversity in recipients dropped, and pathologically expanded clonotypes increased progressively from day 30 to day 180. Only a small fraction of recipient repertoires overlapped donor repertoires, with over 95% appearing de novo at the given depth.

What this sample's time point label stands for: 100 days after allo-HCT. Recipient blood was collected about 28 days before transplant and at days 30, 100 and 180 after transplant. Using Nuclei Lysis Solution, genomic DNA was extracted from unfractionated peripheral blood mononuclear cells that were either fresh or cryopreserved. Here the chain combines TRBV29-1 and TRBJ1-4; a stretch of 7 junction bases matches TRBD1. The receptor was derived from a male patient over 55 who had an allogeneic stem cell transplant from a related donor, so the T cells may come from the graft donor. Some clones in this sample may be carry-over from other donors' samples. The source material was PBMCs, sampled 100 days after allogeneic stem cell transplant. Here the CDR3 is given as CSVGGTDQFF. Here is the DNA: TGCAGCGTTGGGGGGACAGACCAGTTTTTT.